This T cell receptor beta chain was sequenced in a study of beta chain features in type 1 diabetes. For the study at large: Healthy donors, compared against patients, showed similar age, gender and cell yields. Study-wide points: Among patients with Type 1 diabetes, TCRB CDR3s were moderately but significantly shorter in every one of the four CD4+ subsets.

Expressed TCRB transcripts were sequenced after all isolated RNA was converted to cDNA. Measured with immunoSEQ multiplex PCR; TCRdb has only the in-frame clones, and not every one. Among some 63,000 clones listed, about 48% were seen once. The CDR3 length is 14 residues. V was pared by 6 bases and J by 9 bases, with 12 bases of the junction left unmatched. From germline, CDR1 is SGHNT and CDR2 YYREEE (reference sequence). Sort purity for all populations was recorded as exceeding 98%. On this clone itself: The antigen is undetermined.

V gene TRBV5-4 combines with J gene TRBJ2-7, with 10 positions matching TRBD1. The clonotype originates from a young man with type 1 diabetes. The sequenced material came from central memory CD4+ T cells from blood. The CDR3 DNA is TGTGCCAGCACCACGGACAGGGGGGCCGGCTCGCAGTACTTC. Translated: CASTTDRGAGSQYF.